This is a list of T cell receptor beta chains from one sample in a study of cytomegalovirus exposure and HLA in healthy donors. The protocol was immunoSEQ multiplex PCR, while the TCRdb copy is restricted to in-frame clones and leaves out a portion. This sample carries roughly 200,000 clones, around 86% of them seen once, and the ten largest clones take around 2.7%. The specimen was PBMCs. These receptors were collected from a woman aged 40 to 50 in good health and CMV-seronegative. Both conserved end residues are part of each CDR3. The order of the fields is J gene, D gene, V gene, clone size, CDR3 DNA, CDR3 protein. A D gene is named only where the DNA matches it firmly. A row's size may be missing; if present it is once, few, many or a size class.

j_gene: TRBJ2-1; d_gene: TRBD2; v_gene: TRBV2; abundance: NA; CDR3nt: TGTGCCAGCAGATGGGAGATAGCGGGAGGTACGGATGAGCAGTTCTTC; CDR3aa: CASRWEIAGGTDEQFF
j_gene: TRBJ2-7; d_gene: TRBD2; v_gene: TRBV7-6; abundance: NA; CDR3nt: TGTGCCAGCAGCCCAGGACTAGCGGGAGTTTACGAGCAGTACTTC; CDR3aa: CASSPGLAGVYEQYF
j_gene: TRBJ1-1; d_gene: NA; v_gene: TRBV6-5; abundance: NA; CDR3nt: TGTGCCAGCAGGATCGACTCAGTCGACACTGAAGCTTTCTTT; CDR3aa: CASRIDSVDTEAFF
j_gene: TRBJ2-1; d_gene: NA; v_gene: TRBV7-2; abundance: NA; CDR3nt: TGTGCCAGCACCCCAGGTCTAGCCCCGGGGAATGAGCAGTTCTTC; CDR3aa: CASTPGLAPGNEQFF
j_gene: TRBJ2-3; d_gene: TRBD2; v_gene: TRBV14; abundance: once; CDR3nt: TGTGCCAGCAGCCAAGAACCGGGACTAGCGGCAGATACGCAGTATTTT; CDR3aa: CASSQEPGLAADTQYF
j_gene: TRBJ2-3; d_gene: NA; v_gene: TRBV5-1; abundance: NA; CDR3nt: TGCGCCAGCAGCTTGGATGGTAAGGGAGTTGGAGATACGCAGTATTTT; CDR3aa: CASSLDGKGVGDTQYF
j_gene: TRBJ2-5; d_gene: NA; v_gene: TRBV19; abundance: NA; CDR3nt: TGTGCCAGTACGGACTGGTCCCAAGAGACCCAGTACTTC; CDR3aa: CASTDWSQETQYF
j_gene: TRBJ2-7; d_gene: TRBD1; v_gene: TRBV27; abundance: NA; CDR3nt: TGTGCCAGCAGTTCATCCGGGACAGGGACCTACGAGCAGTACTTC; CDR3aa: CASSSSGTGTYEQYF
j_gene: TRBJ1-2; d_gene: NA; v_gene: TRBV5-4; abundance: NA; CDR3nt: TGTGCCAGCAGCTTGGTCGGGGGTGCACATGGCTACACCTTC; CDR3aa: CASSLVGGAHGYTF
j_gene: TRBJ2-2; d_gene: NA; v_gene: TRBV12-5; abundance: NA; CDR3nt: TGTGCTAGTGGTTATGACAGAGACACCGGGGAGCTGTTTTTT; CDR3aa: CASGYDRDTGELFF
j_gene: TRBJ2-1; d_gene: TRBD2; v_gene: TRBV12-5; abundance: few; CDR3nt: TGTGCTAGTGGACTTGGGACTAGCGGGAGGGGGGGGAATGAGCAGTTCTTC; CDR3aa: CASGLGTSGRGGNEQFF
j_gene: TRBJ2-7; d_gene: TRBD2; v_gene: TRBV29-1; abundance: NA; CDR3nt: TGCAGCGTCAGCGGGATGACCTACGAGCAGTACTTC; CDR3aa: CSVSGMTYEQYF
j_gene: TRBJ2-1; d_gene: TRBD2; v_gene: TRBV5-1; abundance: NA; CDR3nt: TGCGCCAGCAGCCATGGACTAGCGGGAGCCAATGAGCAGTTCTTC; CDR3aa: CASSHGLAGANEQFF
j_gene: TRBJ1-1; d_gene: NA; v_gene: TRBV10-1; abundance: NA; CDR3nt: TGCGCCAGCAGCCCGGGTCGGAACACTGAAGCTTTCTTT; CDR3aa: CASSPGRNTEAFF
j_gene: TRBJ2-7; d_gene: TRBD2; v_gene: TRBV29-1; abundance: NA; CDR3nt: TGCAGCGCGGGACTAGCGGGAGGTTACGAGCAGTACTTC; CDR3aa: CSAGLAGGYEQYF
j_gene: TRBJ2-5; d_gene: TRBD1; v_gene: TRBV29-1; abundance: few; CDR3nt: TGCAGCGTTGATGGGACAGGTTATGATATCAGCGGAGAGACCCAGTACTTC; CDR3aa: CSVDGTGYDISGETQYF
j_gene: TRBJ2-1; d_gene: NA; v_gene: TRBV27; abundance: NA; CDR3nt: TGTGCCAGCAGTCCCTTGAGCGGGCGGGACAGTATAAATGAGCAGTTCTTC; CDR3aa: CASSPLSGRDSINEQFF
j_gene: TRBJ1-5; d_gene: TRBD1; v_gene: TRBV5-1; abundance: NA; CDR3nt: TGCGCCAAGAACACAGGGGTGCGCAATCAGCCCCAGCATTTT; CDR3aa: CAKNTGVRNQPQHF
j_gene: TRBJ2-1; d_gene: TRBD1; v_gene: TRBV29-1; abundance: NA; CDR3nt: TGCAGCGTTGAGGGACAGACATACCATGAGCAGTTCTTC; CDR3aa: CSVEGQTYHEQFF
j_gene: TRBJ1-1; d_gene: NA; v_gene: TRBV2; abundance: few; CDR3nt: TGTGCCAGCAGTGAACAGAACACTGAAGCTTTCTTT; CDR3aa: CASSEQNTEAFF
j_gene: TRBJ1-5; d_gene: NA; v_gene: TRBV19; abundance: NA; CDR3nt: TGTGCCAGTAGGATCAACGCAGGGTATAATCAGCCCCAGCATTTT; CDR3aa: CASRINAGYNQPQHF
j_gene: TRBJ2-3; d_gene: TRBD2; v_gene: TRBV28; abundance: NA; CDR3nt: TGTGCCAGCAGTCCCGACCCGACTAGCCCAGATACGCAGTATTTT; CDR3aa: CASSPDPTSPDTQYF
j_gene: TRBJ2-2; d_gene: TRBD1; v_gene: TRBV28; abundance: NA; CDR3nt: TGTGCCAGCAGTTCGACGGACAGGGTAACCGGGGAGCTGTTTTTT; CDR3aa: CASSSTDRVTGELFF
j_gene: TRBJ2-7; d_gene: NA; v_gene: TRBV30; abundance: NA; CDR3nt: TGTGCCTGGAGTGGACAGGTCTACGAGCAGTACTTC; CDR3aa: CAWSGQVYEQYF
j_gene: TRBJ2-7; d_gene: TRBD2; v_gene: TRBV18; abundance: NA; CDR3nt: TGTGCCAGCTCACCAGCGTCTAGCGGGAGCCACGAGCAGTACTTC; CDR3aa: CASSPASSGSHEQYF
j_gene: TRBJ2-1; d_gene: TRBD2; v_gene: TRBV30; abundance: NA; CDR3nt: TGTGCCTGGAGCCCCCTAGCGGGCGAGCAGTTCTTC; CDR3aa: CAWSPLAGEQFF
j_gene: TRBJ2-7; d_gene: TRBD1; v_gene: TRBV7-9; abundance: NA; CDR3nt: TGTGCCAGCAGCCGGGGACAGAGGATGGTGGACGAGCAGTACTTC; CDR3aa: CASSRGQRMVDEQYF
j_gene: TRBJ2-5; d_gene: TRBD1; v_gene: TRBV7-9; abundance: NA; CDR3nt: TGTTCCAGCAGCTTGGGGACAGTTCAAGAGACCCAGTACTTC; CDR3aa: CSSSLGTVQETQYF
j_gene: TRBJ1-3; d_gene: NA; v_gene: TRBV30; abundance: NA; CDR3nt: TGTGCCTGGAGTAGAGGGTCCAGCTCTGGAAACACCATATATTTT; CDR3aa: CAWSRGSSSGNTIYF
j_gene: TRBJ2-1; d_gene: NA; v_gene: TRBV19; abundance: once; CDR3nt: TGTGCCAGTAGTTTACAACAGGTTTACAATGAGCAGTTCTTC; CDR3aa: CASSLQQVYNEQFF
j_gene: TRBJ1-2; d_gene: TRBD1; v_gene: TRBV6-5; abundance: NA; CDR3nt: TGTGCCAGCAGTTACTCGACAGGGTTTAGCTATGGCTACACCTTC; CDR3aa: CASSYSTGFSYGYTF
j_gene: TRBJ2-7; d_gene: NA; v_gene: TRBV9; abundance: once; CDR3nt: TGTGCCAGCAGCGTGCAGGGGACGGGCGGCTACGAGCAGTACTTC; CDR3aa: CASSVQGTGGYEQYF
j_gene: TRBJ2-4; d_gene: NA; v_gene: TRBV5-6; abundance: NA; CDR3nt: TGTGCCAGCAGTTTCGGGACCGGGACATTTGAAAACATTCAGTACTTC; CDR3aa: CASSFGTGTFENIQYF
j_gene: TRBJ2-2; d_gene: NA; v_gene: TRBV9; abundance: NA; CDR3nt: TGTGCCAGCAGCGTCAGTTCCGAAAAGACACGGCCCGGGGAGCTGTTTTTT; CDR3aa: CASSVSSEKTRPGELFF
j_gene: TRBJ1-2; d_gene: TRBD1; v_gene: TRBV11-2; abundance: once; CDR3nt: TGTGCCAGCAGCGCCCCGGGACAGGGGGATTATGGCTACACCTTC; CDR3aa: CASSAPGQGDYGYTF
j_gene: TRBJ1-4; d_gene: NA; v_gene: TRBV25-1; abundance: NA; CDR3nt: TGTGCCAGCAGTGTGAATATGCGGGAAAAACTGTTTTTT; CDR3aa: CASSVNMREKLFF
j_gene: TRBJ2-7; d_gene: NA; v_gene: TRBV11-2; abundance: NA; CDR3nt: TGTGCCAGCACCCACTGGCGGGAAGGCCCCTCCGAGCAGTACTTC; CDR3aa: CASTHWREGPSEQYF
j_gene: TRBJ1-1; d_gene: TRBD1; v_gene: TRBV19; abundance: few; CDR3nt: TGTGCCAGCGGATCACAGGGGGCCTTGGAAGCTTTCTTT; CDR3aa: CASGSQGALEAFF
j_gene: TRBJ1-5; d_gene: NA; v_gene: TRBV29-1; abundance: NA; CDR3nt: TGCAGCGTTGGGTTTGAGGAGCAGCCCCAGCATTTT; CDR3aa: CSVGFEEQPQHF
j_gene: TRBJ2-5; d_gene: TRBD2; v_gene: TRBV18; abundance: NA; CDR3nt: TGTGCCAGCTCACCCAGCGGGATCCAAGAGACCCAGTACTTC; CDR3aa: CASSPSGIQETQYF
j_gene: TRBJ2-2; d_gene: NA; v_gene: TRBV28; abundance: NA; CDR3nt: TGTGCCACCTCCCCCCTTTCCTCCTTGAACACCGGGGAGCTGTTTTTT; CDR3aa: CATSPLSSLNTGELFF
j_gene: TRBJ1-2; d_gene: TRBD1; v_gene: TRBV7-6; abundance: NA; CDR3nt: TGTGCCAGCAGCCTGGACAGGGGGCAATTGGCGGGTGGGGACTATGGCTACACCTTC; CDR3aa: CASSLDRGQLAGGDYGYTF
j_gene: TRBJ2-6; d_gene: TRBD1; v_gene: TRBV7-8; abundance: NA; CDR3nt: TGTGCCAGCAGGGGACAGGGGGGGGATTCGGCCAACGTCCTGACTTTC; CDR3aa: CASRGQGGDSANVLTF
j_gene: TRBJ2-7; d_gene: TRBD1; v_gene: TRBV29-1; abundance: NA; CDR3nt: TGCAGCTTCTGGGACAGGGCGGTGAGCGAGCAGTACTTC; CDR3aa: CSFWDRAVSEQYF
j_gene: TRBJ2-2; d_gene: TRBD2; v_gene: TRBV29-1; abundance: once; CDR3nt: TGCAGCGTGGGGTCGGCTAGCGGGAGCCAGGCCGGGGAGCTGTTTTTT; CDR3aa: CSVGSASGSQAGELFF